There are many counts of the clone carrying this TCR beta chain. Antigen: not known. Next came a second PCR, run for about 7 to 12 cycles, which used a sample-barcoded 5' primer along with a J-beta primer mix. Using its own MiXCR run on the 5' RACE reads, TCRdb lists one record per CDR3 protein. The table includes 790,000 or so distinct CDR3 sequences, around 50% detected once. This sample was included in a study of blood T cells in healthy people across ages. There are 17 residues in the CDR3. The germline V gene encodes CDR1 DFQATT and CDR2 SNEGSKA (reference sequence). The V and J ends lost 3 bases and 6 bases, in that order; junction bases with no gene match: 13. Findings and limits, study-wide: With donor CMV status unknown, expanded clonotype changes were possibly confounded.

The donors, healthy Caucasians from Russia, were aged 6 to 90. They isolated at least 7 million PBMCs from each sample. Sequenced material: blood. The chain uses TRBV20-1 and TRBJ2-7; 14 bases line up with TRBD2. This sequence originates from a middle-aged man in good health. The CDR3 here is CSARIDLGLAGVREQYF. Here the CDR3 DNA reads TGCAGTGCTAGGATAGACTTGGGACTAGCGGGAGTCCGCGAGCAGTACTTC.